The rows below give T cell receptor beta chains drawn from one sample of a study of control samples from healthy donors and cancer patients. Generated by immunoSEQ multiplex PCR, the TCRdb table keeps only in-frame clones and is missing some. The sample shows 24,000 or so clones, around 85% of them seen only once. Sequencing was carried out using PBMCs. All receptors come from a man aged 55 to 70 with head and neck cancer. Each CDR3 is given with its conserved first and last residue.

16	TRBV19	CASSRQGGNLNYGYTF
18	TRBV7-6	CASSLRGGAADNNYGYTF
15	TRBV7-9	CASSLVSGGSTEAFF
15	TRBV27	CASSSPTIQGHGYTF
14	TRBV19	CASTLGQTNQPQHF
17	TRBV5-8	CASSLRLAGVSYNEQFF
14	TRBV28	CASSLSLGNYGYTF
15	TRBV14	CASSRLGGSLGEQFF
12	TRBV2	CASIYKNYGYTF
14	TRBV2	CASSEAGDTDEQFF
14	TRBV7-9	CASARDGYTGELFF
15	TRBV30	CAWSESSGLAYEQYF
12	TRBV5-6	CASSYSNQPQHF
16	TRBV6-1	CASSEASQGVNTEAFF
15	TRBV6-6	CASSLRAPGGTEAFF
15	TRBV9	CASSSREGSTDTQYF
12	TRBV6-5	CASRAAMDTQYF
13	TRBV6-5	CASTERGPDIQYF
15	TRBV14	CASSQAGRPNTEAFF
13	TRBV6-1	CASSEKLRVGQYF
14	TRBV10-3	CAISGAVDNSPLHF
12	TRBV11-1	CASSLVAETQYF
15	TRBV9	CASSVDRVSPGELFF
15	TRBV28	CASSLGNDRGPEQYF
15	TRBV9	CASSDTAETNEKLFF
17	TRBV5-6	CASSSAPASGRGETQYF
16	TRBV19	CASSIDPGQGLEGYTF
14	TRBV19	CASSNRERGTEAFF
15	TRBV7-9	CASTIRLAGLETQYF
14	TRBV5-1	CASSEIGTPNEQFF
15	TRBV2	CASDLTGVTNEKLFF
15	TRBV4-2	CASSQGAANNQPQHF
15	TRBV7-3	CASSLLGPLNTEAFF
13	TRBV5-5	CASSFGGLSGQYF
14	TRBV19	CASSIDFRVGTQYF
12	TRBV2	CASSASGNEQFF
17	TRBV5-4	CASSPPGTGQGDNEQFF
11	TRBV6-4	CASSGAWVYHF
16	TRBV27	CASSLGLAGGLNEQFF
16	TRBV7-9	CASSRTGGDAQETQYF
12	TRBV14	CASSQGRYGYTF
15	TRBV27	CASRGQGLHTDTQYF
15	TRBV5-1	CASSLEPGQGDGYTF
15	TRBV4-1	CASSLGLAGDNEQFF
14	TRBV6-1	CASSESGVGEKLFF
13	TRBV11-2	CASSLEPWETQYF
16	TRBV5-1	CASSQGGQGLSRGYTF
15	TRBV5-4	CASSPGLARYNEQFF
14	TRBV6-5	CASSYRVLGEKLFF
15	TRBV5-1	CASSLEGQKGNTIYF